This T cell receptor beta chain was sequenced in a study of cytomegalovirus exposure and HLA in healthy donors. The CDR3 spans 17 residues. Trimming cost V 6 bases and J 3 bases, with 25 bases left between them. Germline CDR1 reads SGHRS; CDR2 reads YFSETQ. The PCR had 60 Vbeta and 13 Jbeta primers. Method: immunoSEQ multiplex PCR; TCRdb's copy keeps in-frame clones and lacks some. The sample has 150,000 to 200,000 clones, 86% seen once. The J gene is TRBJ2-7, the V gene TRBV5-1, with TRBD1 as a possible D gene (6 bases). The source of this sequence is a woman between 18 and 29 years old in good health and CMV-seronegative. Sequencing was done on a sample of PBMCs. The CDR3, as DNA: TGCGCCAGCATGATTTCGGTGGGGGCCGAGGGCGGCTACGAGCAGTACTTC. Its protein is CASMISVGAEGGYEQYF.